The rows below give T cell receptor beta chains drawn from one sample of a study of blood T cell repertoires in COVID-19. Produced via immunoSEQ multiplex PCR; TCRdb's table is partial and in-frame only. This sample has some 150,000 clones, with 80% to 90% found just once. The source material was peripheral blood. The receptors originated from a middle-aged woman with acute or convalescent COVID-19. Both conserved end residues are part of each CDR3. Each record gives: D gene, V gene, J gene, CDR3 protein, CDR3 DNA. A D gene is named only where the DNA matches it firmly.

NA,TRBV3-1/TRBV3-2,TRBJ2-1,CASSPAGISYNEQFF,TGTGCCAGCAGCCCCGCAGGAATCTCCTACAATGAGCAGTTCTTC
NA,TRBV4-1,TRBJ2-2,CASSRTGTLDSGELFF,TGCGCCAGCAGTCGAACCGGGACACTCGATTCTGGGGAGCTGTTTTTT
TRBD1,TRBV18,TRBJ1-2,CASSQMDRLEGHTF,TGTGCCAGCTCCCAAATGGACAGGTTAGAGGGCCACACCTTC
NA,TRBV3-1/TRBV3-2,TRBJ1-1,CASSKGPNTEAFF,TGTGCCAGCAGCAAAGGGCCGAACACTGAAGCTTTCTTT
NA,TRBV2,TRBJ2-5,CASSDQGRWETQYF,TGTGCCAGCAGTGACCAGGGAAGGTGGGAGACCCAGTACTTC
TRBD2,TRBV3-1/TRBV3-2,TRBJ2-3,CASSQILASPDTQYF,TGTGCCAGCAGCCAGATACTAGCGTCGCCCGATACGCAGTATTTT
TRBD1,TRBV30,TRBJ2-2,CAWSRETGDFAGELFF,TGTGCCTGGAGCAGGGAGACAGGGGACTTCGCCGGGGAGCTGTTTTTT
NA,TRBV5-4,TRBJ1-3,CASSLAGGAFGNTIYF,TGTGCCAGCAGCTTGGCTGGGGGCGCCTTTGGAAACACCATATATTTT
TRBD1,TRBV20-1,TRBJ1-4,CSASYAGGEVNEKLFF,TGCAGTGCTAGTTACGCAGGGGGCGAAGTTAATGAAAAACTGTTTTTT
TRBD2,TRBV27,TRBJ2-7,CASSPGTSGTYDAQYF,TGTGCCAGCAGCCCCGGGACTAGCGGAACTTACGATGCGCAGTACTTC
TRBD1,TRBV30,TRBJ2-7,CAWSADRGAYEQYF,TGTGCCTGGAGCGCGGACAGGGGAGCCTACGAGCAGTACTTC